At least ten counts were recorded for the clone carrying this T cell receptor beta chain. The antigen remains unidentified. Within the sample, other DNA sequences also encode this same CDR3. The entire patient cohort was treatment-naive prior to thyroid surgery. Original data processing: To classify distant metastasis in papillary thyroid cancer, a model was built from CDR3 differences across clinicopathological groups. TCRdb re-processed the PCR reads through MiXCR. TCRdb's processing, not the study's, gives the V and J calls here. This sample has approximately 20,000 clones; 34% occur once, and the top ten carry less than 12%. The data were obtained in a study of metastatic and nonmetastatic thyroid tumors. Study as a whole: Samples came from malignant and benign thyroid patients, and repertoires were compared across blood and tumor or nodule tissue.

The CDR3 runs to 17 residues. Per the germline V gene, CDR1 is SGHNT and CDR2 is YENEEA. V was cut by 1 base and J by 7 bases, with 20 bases left in between. Study results and limitations: It was reportedly found that TCR beta diversity was significantly higher in malignant thyroid tumors than in benign nodules, a difference seen in both blood and tumor samples.

The specimen was tumor tissue. The sequence was collected from a male donor with papillary thyroid cancer or a benign thyroid nodule (not recorded which). Some clones in this sample may be carry-over from other donors' samples. The chain carries TRBV11-3 and TRBJ2-1; perhaps D is TRBD1 or TRBD2 (6 bases each). The CDR3: CASSLGGGTHGQNEQFF. CDR3 bases: TGTGCCAGCAGCTTAGGAGGGGGGACACACGGACAGAATGAGCAGTTCTTC.